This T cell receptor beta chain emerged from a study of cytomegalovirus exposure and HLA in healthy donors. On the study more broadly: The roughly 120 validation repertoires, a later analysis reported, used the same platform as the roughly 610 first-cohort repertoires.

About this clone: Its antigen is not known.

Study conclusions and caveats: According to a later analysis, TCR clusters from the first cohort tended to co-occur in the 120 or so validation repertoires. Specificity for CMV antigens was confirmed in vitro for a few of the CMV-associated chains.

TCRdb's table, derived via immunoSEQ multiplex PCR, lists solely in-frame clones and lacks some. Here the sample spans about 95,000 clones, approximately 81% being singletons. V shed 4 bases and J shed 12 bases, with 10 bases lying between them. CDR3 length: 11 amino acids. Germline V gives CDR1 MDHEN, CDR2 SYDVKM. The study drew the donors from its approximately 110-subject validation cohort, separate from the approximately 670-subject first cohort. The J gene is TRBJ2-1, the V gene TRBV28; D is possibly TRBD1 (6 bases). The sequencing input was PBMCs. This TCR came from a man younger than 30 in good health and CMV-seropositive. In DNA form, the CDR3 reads TGTGCCAGCAGTTCAGGACAGAGGCAGTTCTTC. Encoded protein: CASSSGQRQFF.